The present T cell receptor (beta chain) was sequenced within a study of patients and donors after allogeneic stem cell transplantation. The germline gives CDR1 LGHNA, CDR2 YNFKEQ. The CDR3 length is 15 residues. The trim removed 3 bases at V and 5 bases at J, leaving 8 bases unmatched. From the RT-PCR reads, TCRdb called clonotypes with MiXCR, one entry per CDR3 protein. The sample has about 39,000 distinct CDR3 sequences; roughly 29% are singletons. The source material was blood, either unsorted or a sorted T cell fraction (not recorded which). V is TRBV4-2 and J is TRBJ1-1; 8 bases match TRBD1. The source of this sequence is a human donor who was either an allogeneic HSCT recipient or a stem cell or donor lymphocyte infusion donor (not recorded which). It is not recorded whose cells these are; they may come from a transplant donor. The CDR3 protein is CASSQLQGALTEAFF. DNA of the CDR3: TGTGCCAGCAGCCAGCTGCAGGGGGCTTTGACTGAAGCTTTCTTT.